This T cell receptor beta chain was recovered during a study of blood T cells in healthy people across ages. Study information: About one barcoded beta molecule per two T cells was the capture yield of template switching.

Only a few counts were recorded for this clonotype. What it binds is not known. Using a J-beta primer mix together with a sample-barcoded 5' primer, a second PCR was run for roughly 6 to 11 cycles. Template switching added a 12-random-nucleotide identifier to every cDNA molecule. TCRdb fed the 5' RACE reads into MiXCR, producing one record per CDR3 protein. The data show hundreds of thousands of distinct CDR3 sequences, more than 40% seen once. Study-level points and caveats: Diversity estimated from one million T cells was considered an underestimate. Per million T cells, TCR beta diversity dropped roughly linearly as age increased.

V trimming: 4 bases; J trimming: 8 bases; junction bases outside the gene matches: 8. Per germline, CDR1 SGHTA and CDR2 FQGNSA. The CDR3 runs to 14 residues. The source material was blood. The gene calls are TRBV7-2 and TRBJ2-1; 7 positions match TRBD1. This clonotype was obtained from a woman aged 60-75 years in good health. The CDR3 DNA reads TGTGCCAGCAGCTCACAGACAGGGCCCCATGAGCAGTTCTTC. Its protein is CASSSQTGPHEQFF.